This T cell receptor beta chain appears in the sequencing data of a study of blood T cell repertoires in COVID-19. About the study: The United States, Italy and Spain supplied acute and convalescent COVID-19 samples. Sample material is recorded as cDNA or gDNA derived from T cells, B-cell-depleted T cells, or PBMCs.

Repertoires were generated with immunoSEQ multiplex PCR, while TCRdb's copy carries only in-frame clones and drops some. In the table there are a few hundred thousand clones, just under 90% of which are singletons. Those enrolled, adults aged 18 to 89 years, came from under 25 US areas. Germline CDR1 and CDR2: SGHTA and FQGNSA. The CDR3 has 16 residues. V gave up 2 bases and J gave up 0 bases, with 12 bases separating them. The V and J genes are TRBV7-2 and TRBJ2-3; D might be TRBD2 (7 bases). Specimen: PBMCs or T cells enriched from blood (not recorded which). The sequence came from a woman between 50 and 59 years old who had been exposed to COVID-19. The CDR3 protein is CASSLSWGGSTDTQYF. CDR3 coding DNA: TGTGCCAGCAGCTTAAGCTGGGGGGGCAGCACAGATACGCAGTATTTT.